This T cell receptor beta chain comes out of a study of shared clonotypes between healthy human individuals. Across the whole study: The cohort had a couple of women and three men, ages 18 to 49. General study findings and limits: Non-shared clonotypes displayed generation probabilities falling below those of clonotypes present in all four donors.

For this clone: Its matching antigen is unknown.

Produced via immunoSEQ multiplex PCR; TCRdb's table is partial and in-frame only. The sample contains about 1.1 million clones, approximately 80% of which appear only once. The V and J ends lost 4 bases and 1 base, in that order; junction bases with no gene match: 8. The germline V gene has CDR1 SGDLS and CDR2 YYNGEE. The CDR3 covers 16 residues. The V call is TRBV9, the J call TRBJ2-1, with 7 bases aligning to TRBD2. Sequencing used memory CD4+ T cells from PBMCs. Noted subset: CD45RA-negative fraction. The receptor comes from a man aged 18 to 35 in good health. Some clones in this sample may be carry-over from other donors' samples. Here the CDR3 reads CASSQKRGVSYNEQFF. The CDR3, as DNA: TGTGCCAGCAGCCAGAAGCGGGGAGTTTCCTACAATGAGCAGTTCTTC.